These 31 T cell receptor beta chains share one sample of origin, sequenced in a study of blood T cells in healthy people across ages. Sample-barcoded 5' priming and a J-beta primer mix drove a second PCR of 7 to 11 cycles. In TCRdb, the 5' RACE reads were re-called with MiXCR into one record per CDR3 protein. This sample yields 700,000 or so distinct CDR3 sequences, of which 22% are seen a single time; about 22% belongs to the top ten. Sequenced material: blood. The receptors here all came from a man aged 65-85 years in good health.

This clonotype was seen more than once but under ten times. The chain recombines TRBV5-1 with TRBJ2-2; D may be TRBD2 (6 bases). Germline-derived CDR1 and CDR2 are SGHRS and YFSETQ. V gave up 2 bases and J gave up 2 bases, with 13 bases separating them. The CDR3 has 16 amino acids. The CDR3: CASSFARERNTGELFF. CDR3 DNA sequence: TGCGCCAGCAGCTTTGCCCGGGAGCGAAACACCGGGGAGCTGTTTTTT.

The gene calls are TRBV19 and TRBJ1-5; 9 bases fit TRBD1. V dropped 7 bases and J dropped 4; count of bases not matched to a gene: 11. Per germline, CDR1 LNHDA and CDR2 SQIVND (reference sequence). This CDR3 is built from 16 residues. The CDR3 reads CASIPATGGGNQPQHF. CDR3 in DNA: TGTGCCAGTATCCCAGCGACAGGGGGAGGAAATCAGCCCCAGCATTTT.

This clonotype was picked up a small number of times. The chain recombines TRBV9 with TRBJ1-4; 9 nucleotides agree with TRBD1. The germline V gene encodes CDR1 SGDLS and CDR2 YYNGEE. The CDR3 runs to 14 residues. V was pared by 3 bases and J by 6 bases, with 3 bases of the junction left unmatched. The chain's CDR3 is CASSAGTGYEKLFF. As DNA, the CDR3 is TGTGCCAGCAGCGCGGGGACAGGGTATGAAAAACTGTTTTTT. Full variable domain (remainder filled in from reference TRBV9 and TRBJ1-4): DSGVTQTPKHLITATGQRVTLRCSPRSGDLSVYWYQQSLDQGLQFLIQYYNGEERAKGNILERFSAQQFPDLHSELNLSSLELGDSALYFCASSAGTGYEKLFFGSGTQLSVL.

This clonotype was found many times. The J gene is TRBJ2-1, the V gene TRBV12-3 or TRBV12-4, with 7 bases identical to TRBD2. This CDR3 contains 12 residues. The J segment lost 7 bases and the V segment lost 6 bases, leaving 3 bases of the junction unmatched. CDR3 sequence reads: CASRGLGNEQFF. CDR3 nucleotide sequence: TGTGCCAGCAGAGGACTAGGAAATGAGCAGTTCTTC.

CDR3 bases: TGTGCCAGTAGTTCCCGGACAGGATGGTCAACTGAAGCTTTCTTT. It translates to CASSSRTGWSTEAFF. This sequence joins TRBV19 and TRBJ1-1; 7 bases match TRBD1. Germline trimming cut 5 bases from V and 5 bases from J; bases unmatched to any gene: 11. Per the germline V gene, CDR1 is LNHDA and CDR2 is SQIVND (reference sequence). The CDR3 is 15 amino acids.

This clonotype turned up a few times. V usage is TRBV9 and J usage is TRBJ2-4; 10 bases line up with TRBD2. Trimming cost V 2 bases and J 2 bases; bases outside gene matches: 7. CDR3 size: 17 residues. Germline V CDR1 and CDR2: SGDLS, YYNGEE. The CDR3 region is CASSVGLADNTKNIQYF. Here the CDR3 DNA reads TGTGCCAGCAGCGTCGGACTAGCGGATAACACCAAAAACATTCAGTACTTC. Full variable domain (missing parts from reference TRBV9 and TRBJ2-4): DSGVTQTPKHLITATGQRVTLRCSPRSGDLSVYWYQQSLDQGLQFLIQYYNGEERAKGNILERFSAQQFPDLHSELNLSSLELGDSALYFCASSVGLADNTKNIQYFGAGTRLSVL.

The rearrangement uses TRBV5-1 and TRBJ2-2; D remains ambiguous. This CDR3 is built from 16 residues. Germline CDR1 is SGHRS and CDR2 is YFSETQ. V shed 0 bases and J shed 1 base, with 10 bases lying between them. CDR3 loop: CASSLAPKVNTGELFF. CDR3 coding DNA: TGCGCCAGCAGCTTGGCCCCCAAGGTGAACACCGGGGAGCTGTTTTTT.

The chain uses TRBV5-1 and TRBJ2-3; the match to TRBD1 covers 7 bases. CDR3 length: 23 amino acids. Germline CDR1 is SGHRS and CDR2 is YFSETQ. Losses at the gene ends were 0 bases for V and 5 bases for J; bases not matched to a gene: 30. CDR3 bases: TGCGCCAGCAGCTTGGTCGTCTTGGGACAGTCATCCTCCGGTCCCCACGTTAAAGATACGCAGTATTTT. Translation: CASSLVVLGQSSSGPHVKDTQYF.

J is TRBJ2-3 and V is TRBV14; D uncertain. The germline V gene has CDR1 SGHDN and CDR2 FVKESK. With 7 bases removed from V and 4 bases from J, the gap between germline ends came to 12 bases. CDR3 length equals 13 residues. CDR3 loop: CASNRQTSDTQYF. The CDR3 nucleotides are TGTGCCAGCAACCGACAAACGTCAGATACGCAGTATTTT.

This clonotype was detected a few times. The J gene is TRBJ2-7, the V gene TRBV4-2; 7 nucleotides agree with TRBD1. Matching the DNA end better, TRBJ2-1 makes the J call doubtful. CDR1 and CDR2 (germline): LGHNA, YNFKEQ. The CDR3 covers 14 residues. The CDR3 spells CASSQEQGVREQFF. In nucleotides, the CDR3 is TGTGCCAGCAGCCAAGAGCAGGGGGTGCGTGAGCAGTTCTTC.

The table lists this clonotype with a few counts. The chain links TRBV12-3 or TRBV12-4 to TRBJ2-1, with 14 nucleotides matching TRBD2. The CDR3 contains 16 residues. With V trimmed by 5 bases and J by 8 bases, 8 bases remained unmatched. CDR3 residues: CASSPGLAGVSHEQFF. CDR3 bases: TGTGCCAGCAGTCCGGGACTAGCGGGAGTGTCACATGAGCAGTTCTTC.

The CDR3 DNA reads TGCAGTGCTAGAGATGGAGACACTGAAGCTTTCTTT. Encoded protein: CSARDGDTEAFF. The rearrangement joins TRBV20-1 to TRBJ1-1; D is uncertain. The CDR3 spans 12 residues. V lost 0 bases, J lost 3 bases, and 5 bases lay in between. CDR1 DFQATT and CDR2 SNEGSKA come from the germline V gene (reference sequence).

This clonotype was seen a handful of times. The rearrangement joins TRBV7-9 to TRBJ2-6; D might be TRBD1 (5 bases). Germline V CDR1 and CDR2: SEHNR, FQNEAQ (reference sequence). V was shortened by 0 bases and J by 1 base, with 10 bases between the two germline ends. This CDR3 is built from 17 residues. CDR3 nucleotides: TGTGCCAGCAGCTTAGCTCTGCAGGGTTCTGGGGCCAACGTCCTGACTTTC. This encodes CASSLALQGSGANVLTF.

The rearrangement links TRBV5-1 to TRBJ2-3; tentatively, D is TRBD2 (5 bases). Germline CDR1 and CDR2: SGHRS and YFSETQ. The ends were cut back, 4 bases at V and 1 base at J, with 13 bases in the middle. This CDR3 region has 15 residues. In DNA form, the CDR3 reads TGCGCCAGCAGCCGTGCGGGTGCAGGCACAGATACGCAGTATTTT. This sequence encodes CASSRAGAGTDTQYF.

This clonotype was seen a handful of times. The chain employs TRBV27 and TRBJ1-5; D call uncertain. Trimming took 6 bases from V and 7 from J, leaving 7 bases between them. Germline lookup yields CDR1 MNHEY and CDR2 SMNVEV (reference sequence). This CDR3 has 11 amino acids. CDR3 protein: CASSQIQPQHF. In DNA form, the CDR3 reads TGTGCCAGCAGCCAAATACAGCCCCAGCATTTT.

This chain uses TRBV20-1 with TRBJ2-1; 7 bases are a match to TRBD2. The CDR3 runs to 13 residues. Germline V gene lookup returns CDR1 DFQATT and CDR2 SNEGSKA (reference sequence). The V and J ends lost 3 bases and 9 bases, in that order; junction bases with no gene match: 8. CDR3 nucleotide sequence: TGCAGTGCTAGTGCTAGCGGACTAGGTGAGCAGTTCTTC. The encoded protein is CSASASGLGEQFF.

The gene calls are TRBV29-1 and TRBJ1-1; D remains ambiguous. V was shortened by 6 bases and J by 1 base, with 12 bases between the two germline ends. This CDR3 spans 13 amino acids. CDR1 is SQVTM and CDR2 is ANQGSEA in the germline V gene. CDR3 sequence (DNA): TGCAGCGTAAGGGCCGGCCGGAACACTGAAGCTTTCTTT. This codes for CSVRAGRNTEAFF.

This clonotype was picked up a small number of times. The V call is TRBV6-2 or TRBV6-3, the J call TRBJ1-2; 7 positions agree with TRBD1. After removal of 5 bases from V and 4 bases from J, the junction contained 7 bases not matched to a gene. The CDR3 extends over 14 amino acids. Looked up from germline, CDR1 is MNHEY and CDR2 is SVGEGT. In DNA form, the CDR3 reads TGTGCCAGCAGTGCGGGACAGCTTCGCTATGGCTACACCTTC. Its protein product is CASSAGQLRYGYTF.

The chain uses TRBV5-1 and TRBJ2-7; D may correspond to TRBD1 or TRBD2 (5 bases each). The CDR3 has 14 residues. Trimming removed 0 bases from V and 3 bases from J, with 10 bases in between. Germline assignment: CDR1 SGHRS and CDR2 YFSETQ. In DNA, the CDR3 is TGCGCCAGCAGCTTGGGGTCGGGGCTCTACGAGCAGTACGTC. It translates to CASSLGSGLYEQYV.

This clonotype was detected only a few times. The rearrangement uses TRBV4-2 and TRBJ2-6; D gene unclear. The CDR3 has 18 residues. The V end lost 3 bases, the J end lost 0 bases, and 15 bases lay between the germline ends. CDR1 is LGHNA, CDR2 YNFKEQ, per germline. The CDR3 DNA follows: TGTGCCAGCAGCCACGACACCCCAGAAACCTCTGGGGCCAACGTCCTGACTTTC. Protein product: CASSHDTPETSGANVLTF.

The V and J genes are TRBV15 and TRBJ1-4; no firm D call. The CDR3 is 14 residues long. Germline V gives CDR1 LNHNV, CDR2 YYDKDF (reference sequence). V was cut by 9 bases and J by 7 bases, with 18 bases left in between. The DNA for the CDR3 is TGTGCCACAGATCCCCGTGGGCTTGGTGAAAAACTGTTTTTT. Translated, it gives CATDPRGLGEKLFF.

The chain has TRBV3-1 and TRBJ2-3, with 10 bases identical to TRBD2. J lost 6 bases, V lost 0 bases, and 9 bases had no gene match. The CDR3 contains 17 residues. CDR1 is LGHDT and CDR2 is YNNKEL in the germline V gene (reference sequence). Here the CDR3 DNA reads TGTGCCAGCAGCCAAGATATGTCTAGCGGGGGTATCGATACGCAGTATTTT. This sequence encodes CASSQDMSSGGIDTQYF.

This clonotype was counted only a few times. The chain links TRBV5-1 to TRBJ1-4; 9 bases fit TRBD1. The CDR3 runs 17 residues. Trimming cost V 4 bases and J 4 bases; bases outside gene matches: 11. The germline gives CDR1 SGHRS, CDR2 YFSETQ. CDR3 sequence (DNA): TGCGCCAGCAGCGGTCCCGGGACAGGGAACCGTAATGAAAAACTGTTTTTT. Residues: CASSGPGTGNRNEKLFF.

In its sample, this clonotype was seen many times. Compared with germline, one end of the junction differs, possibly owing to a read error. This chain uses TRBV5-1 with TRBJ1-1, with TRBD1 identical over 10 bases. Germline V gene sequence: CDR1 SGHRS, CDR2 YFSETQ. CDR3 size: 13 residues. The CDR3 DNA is TGTGCCAGCAGTTGGGACAGGGGAACTGAAGCTTTCTTT. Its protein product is CASSWDRGTEAFF.

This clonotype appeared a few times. The CDR3 nucleotides are TGCGCCAGCAGGATGGCAGGGGGCGTCGAGGAGACCCAGTACTTC. Amino acid sequence: CASRMAGGVEETQYF. V is TRBV5-1 and J is TRBJ2-1; 8 bases fit TRBD1. The J call may be incorrect, as the DNA end agrees better with TRBJ2-5. The CDR3 loop spans 15 amino acids. CDR1 and CDR2 from the germline V gene are SGHRS and YFSETQ.

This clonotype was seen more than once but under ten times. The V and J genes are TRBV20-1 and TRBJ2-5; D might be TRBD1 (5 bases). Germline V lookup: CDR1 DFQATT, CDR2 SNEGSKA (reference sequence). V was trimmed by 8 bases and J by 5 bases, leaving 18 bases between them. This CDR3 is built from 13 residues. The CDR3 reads CSPRQQPRETQYF. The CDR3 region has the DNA TGCAGTCCCCGACAGCAACCGAGGGAGACCCAGTACTTC.

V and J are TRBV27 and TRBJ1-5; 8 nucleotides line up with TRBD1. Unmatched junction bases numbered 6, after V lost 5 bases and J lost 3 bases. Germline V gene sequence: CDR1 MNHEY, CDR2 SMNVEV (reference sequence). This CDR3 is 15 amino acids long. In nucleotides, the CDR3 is TGTGCCAGCAGTGTAACAGGGGGTTCCAATCAGCCCCAGCATTTT. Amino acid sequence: CASSVTGGSNQPQHF.

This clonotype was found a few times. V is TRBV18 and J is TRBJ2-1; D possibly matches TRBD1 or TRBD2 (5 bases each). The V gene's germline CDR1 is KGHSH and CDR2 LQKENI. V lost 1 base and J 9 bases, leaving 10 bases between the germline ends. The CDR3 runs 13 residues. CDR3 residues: CASSPRQGPEQFF. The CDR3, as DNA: TGTGCCAGCTCACCACGTCAGGGACCTGAGCAGTTCTTC.

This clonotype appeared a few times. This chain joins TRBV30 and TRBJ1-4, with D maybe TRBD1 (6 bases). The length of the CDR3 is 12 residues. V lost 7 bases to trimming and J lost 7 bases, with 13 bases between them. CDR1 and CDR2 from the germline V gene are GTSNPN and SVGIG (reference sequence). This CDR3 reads CALTGSGEKLFF. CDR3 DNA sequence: TGTGCCTTAACAGGGAGCGGTGAAAAACTGTTTTTT.

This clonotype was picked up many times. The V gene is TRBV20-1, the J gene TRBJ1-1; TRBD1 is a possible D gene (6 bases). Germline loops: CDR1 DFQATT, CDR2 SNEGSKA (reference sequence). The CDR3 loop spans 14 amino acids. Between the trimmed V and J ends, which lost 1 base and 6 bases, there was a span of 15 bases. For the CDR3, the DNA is TGCAGTGCTAGAGTTTCTACAGGGTCGTCTGAAGCTTTCTTT. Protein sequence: CSARVSTGSSEAFF.

CDR3 nucleotide sequence: TGTGCCAGCAGTGAAGCGTGGGGGTTGGGAGGCTACACCTTC. This codes for CASSEAWGLGGYTF. The chain joins TRBV2 to TRBJ1-2; D may be TRBD1 (5 bases). Germline lookup yields CDR1 SNHLY and CDR2 FYNNEI. Trimming removed 0 bases from V and 8 bases from J, with 13 bases in between. This CDR3 spans 14 amino acids.